Below, one TCR beta chain is given with its context. The antigen it binds to is not known. No base quality information exists; no much larger clone differs at one position. CDR1 and CDR2 were assigned from the germline V gene as MNHNS and SASEGT. Measured from the cysteine to the phenylalanine, the CDR3 is 15 residues long. The entry retains the CDR3 DNA only, 45 bases that are in frame from base 1. At the junction V is shortened by 8 bases and J by 0 bases, with 14 bases in between. TCR CDR3 regions were amplified from genomic DNA by multiplex PCR using the deep immunoSEQ assay. Genomic DNA extracted from each cell subset was distributed evenly over all wells of several immunoSEQ 96-well plates, and each plate served as one replicate. Each replicate PCR for unsorted PBMC received around 330 ng genomic DNA, equal to approximately 30,000 T cell genomes. Ten immunoSEQ deep assay plates were used to sequence the unsorted PBMC genomic DNA. Purified libraries were quantified with a Qubit 3.0 fluorometer, sized on a Bioanalyzer 2100, and re-quantified with the KAPA Library Quantification kit. Each immunoSEQ 96-well plate was sequenced on its own single-read 150-cycle Illumina NextSeq 550 flow cell. In the original analysis: Because only junctional sequences without quality scores were contained in the immunoSEQ output, filtering matching that applied to full-length reads could not be performed. Sequences were annotated with PyIR, a Python wrapper for IgBLAST v1.9, using IMGT germline references to assign V/J genes and CDR3. Reads were removed for weak V/J assignments (E-value above 1e-6), missing CDR3, stop codons, out-of-frame junctions, or ambiguous translated residues. V3J clonotypes were defined by identical inferred V gene, J gene, and CDR3 amino acid sequence. Percentage overlap between repertoires was computed as shared unique clonotypes divided by the size of the smaller repertoire. RTK rarefaction, the Chao1 estimator, and Recon v2.1 estimates of unobserved clonotypes were used to assess repertoire richness. Sourced from immuneACCESS, this table was stored by TCRdb with only in-frame sequences that have V and J called. A share of the clones is absent; for the studies checked, an unresolved V gene accounts for under half, and the remainder has no known explanation. D and trimming come from the DNA, and the V and J calls and clone size come from that table. Recorded for this sample are 470,000 or so clones; approximately 78% of them occurred a single time. Approximately 12% of the sample goes to the ten largest clones.

The data originate from a study of shared clonotypes between healthy human individuals (dated by TCRdb to about 2020). Notes on the research overall: The cohort included a few men and a couple of women between 18 and 49 years of age. To increase sequencing depth and limit assay-specific biases, TCR repertoire library preparation and sequencing were carried out by different laboratories using diverse techniques. Per donor, leukapheresis produced somewhere between about 0.9 and 9.5 billion PBMCs. To estimate repertoire size and how much clonotypes are shared between individuals, the study performed deep sequencing of blood TCR repertoires from a few healthy adults.

Study-wide conclusions, independent of this receptor: Pairwise subsampling indicated that sequencing depth was expected to affect the degree of clonotype sharing among donors. Because the study included only a small number of donors, the genetic and exposure-history diversity represented was limited. Only blood was sampled, and tissue TCR repertoires likely differ from those in blood.

Healthy HIV-negative adults with no recently reported acute infections or vaccinations were included as donors. Every donor was a Caucasian adult living in Nashville, Tennessee, USA. For unsorted samples, 80 million to 100 million PBMCs were counted, and genomic DNA was extracted using the QIAamp DNA Blood Mini kit. Blood was obtained by leukapheresis, after which PBMCs were separated by Ficoll-Histopaque density gradient centrifugation and cryopreserved in liquid nitrogen vapor phase. Here the chain combines TRBV6-1 and TRBJ1-5, with TRBD1 perhaps the D gene, on 5 matching bases. The sequenced material came from PBMCs. The TCR originated in a middle-aged woman in good health. Some clones in this sample may be carry-over from other donors' samples. The encoded CDR3 is CASLETVNSNQPQHF. The nucleotide sequence is TGTGCCAGCCTGGAGACAGTAAATAGCAATCAGCCCCAGCATTTT.